Reported below is one T cell receptor beta chain. Its recognized antigen is unknown. Per-base qualities were not stored, and no clone one base away is much larger. The CDR3 regions of human TCRbeta chains were analyzed by immunosequencing. On the authors' methods: Repertoire TCRs were checked for matches against a reference library of SARS-CoV-2-specific TCRs that had been generated using the MIRA antigen-specificity platform. Breadth was defined as the fraction of unique TCRs that were SARS-CoV-2-associated, and depth was defined as the fraction of total T cells that were SARS-CoV-2-associated. Using the MIRA data, every spike-specific TCR was mapped to the spike region that the TCR reacted to and assigned to either a CD4 or a CD8 class. Log10-transformed breadth and depth values were compared by one-way ANOVA with Sidak's multiple comparisons tests. Sourced from immuneACCESS, this table was stored by TCRdb with only in-frame sequences that have V and J called. A share of the clones is absent; for the studies checked, an unresolved V gene accounts for under half, and the remainder has no known explanation. V, J and clone size are taken as reported in that table, and D and trimming were inferred from the DNA itself. The sample table lists 110,000 to 150,000 clones, about 90% of them with a count of one. The top ten clonotypes cover more than 3.5% of the sample.

This sample is part of a study of T cell responses to AZD1222 COVID-19 vaccine (dated by TCRdb to the early 2020s). In the study overall: Because spike-specific TCR depth and breadth did not differ between the two schedules, AZD1222 recipients who got a second dose at roughly 4 weeks were pooled with those who got a second dose at roughly 12 weeks. TCR sequencing was performed for approximately 240 trial participants, of whom about 200 were given two doses of AZD1222 and around 25 were given two doses of MenACWY control vaccine. Trial participants were enrolled by age into subgroups of 18-55, 56-69 and 70-plus years, and around 140, 26 and 57 TCR-sequenced participants, respectively, were included in these subgroups.

CDR1 and CDR2, per the germline V gene (reference sequence), are MNHEY and SMNVEV. Deletion took 6 bases off V and 2 bases off J, with a span of 20 bases between the germline ends. Taken from cysteine to phenylalanine, the CDR3 has 16 residues. Only the CDR3 region is kept as DNA, spanning 48 bases read in frame from base 1. Explained via the paper, the time point label denotes: baseline before first vaccination. Samples from vaccinated people were obtained from the UK trials COV001 and COV002, which included a single-blind randomized controlled phase 2/3 trial of AZD1222 (ChAdOx1 nCoV-19) in healthy adults. For TCRbeta chain sequencing, PBMC samples were collected from trial participants at day 0 and at day 28 after the second dose. Findings and caveats that apply to the study as a whole: Participants were mostly white British and included more females than males, and it was suggested by the authors that clonal diversity may have been underestimated. The 56-69-year group was small, and its depth increase did not reach significance, likely because of low power. Conclusions about previously exposed vaccinees are limited because only six or seven AZD1222 recipients were SARS-CoV-2 seropositive at baseline. A significant rise in spike-specific TCR breadth and depth was observed after two AZD1222 doses relative to day 0 and relative to MenACWY recipients. Epitopes outside the regions mutated in the B.1.351 and B.1.1.7 variants were reportedly recognized by nearly half of the unique spike-specific TCRs. Because no day 14 peak-response samples were available, repertoires were characterized only after the peak T cell response. The vaccine-associated CD4 TCRs covered the entire spike protein, and the dominant responses fell in regions 160-218 and 743-854.

The V and J segments used are TRBV27 and TRBJ2-7; the D element could tentatively be TRBD1 or TRBD2, as 5 bases agree for each. This receptor was identified in an adult in good health. The specimen comprised peripheral blood, sampled on day 0 of AZD1222 vaccination. The CDR3 loop reads CASRSGARQGAYEQYF. Read as DNA, the sequence is TGTGCCAGCAGATCCGGGGCCCGCCAGGGCGCCTACGAGCAGTACTTC.